This record concerns one TCR beta chain sequence. This sample is part of a study of OX40 agonist ivuxolimab in advanced cancers. At the level of the study: In this cohort, patients received ivuxolimab, an agonistic anti-OX40 (CD134) antibody. Every patient in dose escalation had hepatocellular carcinoma, melanoma, renal cell or head and neck cancer.

Germline V lookup: CDR1 SGHAT, CDR2 FQDESV (reference sequence). The CDR3 loop spans 15 amino acids. Trimming removed 3 bases from V and 3 bases from J; junction bases left unmatched: 2. Peripheral blood came from all dose cohorts at three timepoints. Assay: immunoSEQ multiplex PCR; the TCRdb copy retains only in-frame clones and omits some. The data show 95,000 to 150,000 clones, approximately 92% seen once. The starting material was CD4+ or CD8+ T cells sorted from blood, obtained in a trial of the OX40 agonist ivuxolimab. The receptor was derived from an adult with an advanced solid tumor such as melanoma, head and neck, liver or kidney cancer. This rearrangement joins TRBV11-1 to TRBJ2-1; 10 nucleotides agree with TRBD2. CDR3 in DNA: TGTGCCAGCAGCTTCACTAGCGGGGACTACAATGAGCAGTTCTTC. Translating gives CASSFTSGDYNEQFF.